The present entry profiles one T cell receptor beta chain with its context. Its antigen is not known. The sample comes from a study of T cell repertoires in cytomegalovirus infection. In the study overall: Recently identified HLA-C-restricted and well-studied HLA-B-restricted CMV epitopes were used. Points from the study as a whole: The study identified carriers of CMV plus the relevant HLA from cumulative public TCR beta family frequency. The ex vivo response was dominated by HLA-C-restricted CMV-specific TCR beta clonotypes.

The germline gives CDR1 MGHRA, CDR2 YSYEKL. Trimming stripped 1 base from V and 3 bases from J, with 13 bases between. This CDR3 is 16 amino acids long. TCRdb reprocessed the reads via MiXCR and lists one record per CDR3 protein. The data show about 830,000 distinct CDR3 sequences, 30% to 35% seen once. Sequencing used cultured CD8+ T cells from PBMCs, obtained from culture after CMV antigen stimulation. The origin of this receptor is a human donor in good health (CMV status not recorded). Some clones in this sample may be carry-over from other donors' samples. V usage is TRBV4-1 and J usage is TRBJ2-1, with D uncertain. The CDR3 is CASSQGKGSFYNEQFF. The CDR3 DNA reads as TGCGCCAGCAGCCAAGGGAAGGGAAGTTTCTACAATGAGCAGTTCTTC.